Listed below are T cell receptor beta chains from one sample, sequenced in a study of long-term antiretroviral therapy in people with HIV. The table came from immunoSEQ multiplex PCR; TCRdb's copy has only in-frame clones and leaves some out. Of about 25,000 clones in the sample, around 88% were seen once. This specimen consisted of unsorted PBMCs, obtained 3 years after starting antiretroviral therapy. The receptors come from a man aged 18 to 35 with HIV. The CDR3 runs from the conserved cysteine through the conserved F or W. The order of the fields is J gene, V gene, CDR3 protein.

J: TRBJ1-1
V: TRBV18
CDR3: CASAGTNTEAFF

J: TRBJ1-5
V: TRBV6-1
CDR3: CASSERSGVGNQPQHF

J: TRBJ1-2
V: TRBV11-2
CDR3: CASSLDHRGDGYTF

J: TRBJ2-5
V: TRBV6-5
CDR3: CASSYGAFAQETQYF

J: TRBJ1-2
V: TRBV30
CDR3: CAWGPGGGYTF

J: TRBJ2-7
V: TRBV5-5
CDR3: CASSLAPGSSYEQYF

J: .
V: TRBV5-1
CDR3: CASSLSNMQGREGYEQYF

J: TRBJ2-1
V: TRBV19
CDR3: CASGRQGRGRNEQFF

J: TRBJ1-6
V: TRBV15
CDR3: CATSSPHGRGNNSPLHF

J: TRBJ1-2
V: TRBV2
CDR3: CASSEAGNYGYTF

J: TRBJ1-1
V: TRBV4-1
CDR3: CASSQEGGRDTEAFF

J: TRBJ1-2
V: TRBV28
CDR3: CASSSLGGGTIYGYTF

J: TRBJ1-2
V: TRBV5-6
CDR3: CASSLLVKGANYGYTF

J: TRBJ2-1
V: TRBV4-1
CDR3: CASSQPQNNEQFF

J: TRBJ1-5
V: TRBV19
CDR3: CASTRRPRGTYSNQPQHF

J: TRBJ1-4
V: TRBV7-8
CDR3: CASSLDGSTNEKLFF

J: TRBJ2-3
V: TRBV6-5
CDR3: CASTSQGNTQYF

J: TRBJ1-5
V: TRBV19
CDR3: CASSIMGSQPQHF

J: TRBJ2-1
V: TRBV19
CDR3: CASSNGYNEQFF

J: TRBJ1-1
V: TRBV7-6
CDR3: CASSLNRDIGLTKNTEAFF

J: TRBJ1-3
V: TRBV18
CDR3: CASSLDRSLNTIYF

J: TRBJ1-4
V: TRBV7-8
CDR3: CASSLRVTNEKLFF

J: TRBJ2-7
V: TRBV30
CDR3: CAWSLGAGGEQYF

J: TRBJ2-1
V: TRBV5-1
CDR3: CASSQRTSDNEQFF

J: TRBJ1-2
V: TRBV28
CDR3: CASSKTGNSAYGYTF

J: TRBJ1-5
V: TRBV5-1
CDR3: CASSPEGSRGNQPQHF

J: TRBJ2-7
V: TRBV10-3
CDR3: CAIMDRALGGRSYEQYF

J: TRBJ2-2
V: TRBV7-3
CDR3: CASSLVNGASDTGELFF

J: TRBJ2-3
V: TRBV7-9
CDR3: CAISGVTDTQYF

J: TRBJ2-1
V: TRBV7-3
CDR3: CASSVGPSSYNEQFF

J: TRBJ1-2
V: TRBV5-8
CDR3: CASSLTEPYYGYTF

J: TRBJ2-3
V: TRBV25-1
CDR3: CASSEGTGGSTDTQYF

J: TRBJ1-1
V: TRBV5-6
CDR3: CASSLWTTNTEAFF

J: TRBJ1-6
V: TRBV19
CDR3: CASKGLFNSPLHF

J: TRBJ1-1
V: TRBV5-1
CDR3: CASSSGSLRTEAFF

J: TRBJ2-5
V: TRBV7-8
CDR3: CASSLGARPPKETQYF

J: TRBJ2-7
V: TRBV11-2
CDR3: CASRRQGAAEQYF

J: TRBJ2-7
V: TRBV28
CDR3: CASSLFNEQYF

J: TRBJ1-4
V: TRBV7-9
CDR3: CASSSGANEKLFF

J: TRBJ1-1
V: TRBV11-2
CDR3: CASRYQGLNTEAFF

J: TRBJ1-2
V: TRBV27
CDR3: CASSQDRVGSGYTF

J: TRBJ2-5
V: TRBV2
CDR3: CASRDTLSTQYF

J: TRBJ2-3
V: TRBV28
CDR3: CASSLRASTDTQYF

J: TRBJ2-1
V: TRBV7-2
CDR3: CASSLEADSRSYNEQFF

J: TRBJ2-1
V: TRBV9
CDR3: CASSVGTFRSEQFF

J: TRBJ1-6
V: TRBV9
CDR3: CASSVESQRNSPLHF

J: TRBJ2-7
V: TRBV19
CDR3: CASSVDRYSYEQYF

J: TRBJ2-3
V: TRBV6-4
CDR3: CASSAGTSGGNTDTQYF

J: TRBJ2-1
V: TRBV10-1
CDR3: CASSEFRTGLYEQFF

J: TRBJ1-3
V: TRBV9
CDR3: CASSAFAGNTIYF

J: TRBJ1-2
V: TRBV6-1
CDR3: CASSEPTLGRDGYTF

J: TRBJ1-2
V: TRBV5-1
CDR3: CASSLGSGGGGYGYTF

J: TRBJ2-1
V: TRBV5-1
CDR3: CASSSKYQAPLYNEQFF